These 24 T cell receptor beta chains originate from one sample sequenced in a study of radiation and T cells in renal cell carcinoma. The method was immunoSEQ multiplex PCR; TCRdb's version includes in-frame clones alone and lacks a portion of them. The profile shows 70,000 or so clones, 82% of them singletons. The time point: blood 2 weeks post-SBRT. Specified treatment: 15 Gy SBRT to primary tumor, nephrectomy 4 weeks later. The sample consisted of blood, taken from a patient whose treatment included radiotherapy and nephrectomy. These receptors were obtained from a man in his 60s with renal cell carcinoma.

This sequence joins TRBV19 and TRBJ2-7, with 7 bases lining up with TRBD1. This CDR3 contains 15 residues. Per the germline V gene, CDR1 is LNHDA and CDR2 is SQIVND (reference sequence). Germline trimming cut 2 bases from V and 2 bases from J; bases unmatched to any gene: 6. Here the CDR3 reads CASSIQTGATYEQYF. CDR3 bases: TGTGCCAGTAGTATACAAACAGGGGCCACCTACGAGCAGTACTTC.

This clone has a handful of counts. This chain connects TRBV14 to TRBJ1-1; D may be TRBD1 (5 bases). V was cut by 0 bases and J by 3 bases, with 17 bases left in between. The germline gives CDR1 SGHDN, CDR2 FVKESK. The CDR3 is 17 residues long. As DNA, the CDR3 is TGTGCCAGCAGCCAAGACGACGACAGAAGAGTTTACACTGAAGCTTTCTTT. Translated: CASSQDDDRRVYTEAFF. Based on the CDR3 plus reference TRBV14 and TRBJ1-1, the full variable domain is EAGVTQFPSHSVIEKGQTVTLRCDPISGHDNLYWYRRVMGKEIKFLLHFVKESKQDESGMPNNRFLAERTGGTYSTLKVQPAELEDSGVYFCASSQDDDRRVYTEAFFGQGTRLTVV.

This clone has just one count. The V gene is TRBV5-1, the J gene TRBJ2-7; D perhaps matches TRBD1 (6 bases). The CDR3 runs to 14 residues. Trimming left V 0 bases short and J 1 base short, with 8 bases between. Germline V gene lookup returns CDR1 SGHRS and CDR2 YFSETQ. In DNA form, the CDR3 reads TGCGCCAGCAGCTTGGTACAGGGTTCCTACGAGCAGTACTTC. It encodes CASSLVQGSYEQYF.

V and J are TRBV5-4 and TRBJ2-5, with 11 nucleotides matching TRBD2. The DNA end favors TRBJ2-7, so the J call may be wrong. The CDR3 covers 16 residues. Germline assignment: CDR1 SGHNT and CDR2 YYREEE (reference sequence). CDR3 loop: CASRELAGAPSYEQYF. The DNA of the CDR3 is TGTGCCAGCAGAGAACTAGCGGGAGCTCCCTCCTACGAGCAGTACTTC.

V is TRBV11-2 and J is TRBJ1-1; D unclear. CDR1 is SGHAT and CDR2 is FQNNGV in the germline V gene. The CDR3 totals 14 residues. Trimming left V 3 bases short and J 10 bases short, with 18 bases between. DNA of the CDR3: TGTGCCAGCAGCTTTGGTCCGGCTGAGGCGACAGCTTTCTTT. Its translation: CASSFGPAEATAFF.

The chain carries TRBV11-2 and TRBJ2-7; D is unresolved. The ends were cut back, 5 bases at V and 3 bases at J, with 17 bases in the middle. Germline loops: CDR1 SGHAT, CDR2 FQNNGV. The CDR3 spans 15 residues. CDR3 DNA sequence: TGTGCCAGCAGCCCCCGACCCCCCTTGGGCTACGAGCAGTACTTC. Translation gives CASSPRPPLGYEQYF.

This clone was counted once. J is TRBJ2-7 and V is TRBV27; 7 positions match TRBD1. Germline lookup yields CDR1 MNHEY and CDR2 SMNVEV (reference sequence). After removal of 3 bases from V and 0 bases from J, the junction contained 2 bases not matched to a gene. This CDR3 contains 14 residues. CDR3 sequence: CASSFRDSSYEQYF. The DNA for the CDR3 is TGTGCCAGCAGTTTCCGGGACAGCTCCTACGAGCAGTACTTC.

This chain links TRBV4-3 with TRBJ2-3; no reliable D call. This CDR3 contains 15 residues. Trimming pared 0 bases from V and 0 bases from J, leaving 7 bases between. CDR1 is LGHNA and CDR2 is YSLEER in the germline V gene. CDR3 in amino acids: CASSQDLVSTDTQYF. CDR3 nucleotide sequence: TGCGCCAGCAGCCAAGACCTCGTAAGCACAGATACGCAGTATTTT.

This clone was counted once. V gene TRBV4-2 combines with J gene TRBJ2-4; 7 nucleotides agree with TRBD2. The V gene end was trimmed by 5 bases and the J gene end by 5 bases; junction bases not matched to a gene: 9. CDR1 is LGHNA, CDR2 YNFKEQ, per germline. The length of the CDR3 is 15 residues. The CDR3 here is CASSLVGGIENIQYF. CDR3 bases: TGTGCCAGCAGCTTGGTCGGGGGGATTGAAAACATTCAGTACTTC.

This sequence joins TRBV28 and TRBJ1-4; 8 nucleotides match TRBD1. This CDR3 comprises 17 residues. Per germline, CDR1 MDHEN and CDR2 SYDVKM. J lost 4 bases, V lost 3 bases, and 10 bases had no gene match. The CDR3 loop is CASSFRAGGQVNEKLFF. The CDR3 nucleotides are TGTGCCAGCAGTTTTAGGGCTGGGGGACAGGTTAATGAAAAACTGTTTTTT.

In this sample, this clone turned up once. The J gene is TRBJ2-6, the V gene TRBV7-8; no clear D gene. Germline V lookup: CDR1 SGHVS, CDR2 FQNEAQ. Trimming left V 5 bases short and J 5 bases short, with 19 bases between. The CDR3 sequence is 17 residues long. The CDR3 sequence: CASSVQVPQSRANVLTF. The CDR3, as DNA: TGTGCCAGCAGCGTTCAGGTCCCACAAAGTCGGGCCAACGTCCTGACTTTC. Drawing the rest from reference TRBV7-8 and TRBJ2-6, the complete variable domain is GAGVSQSPRYKVAKRGQDVALRCDPISGHVSLFWYQQALGQGPEFLTYFQNEAQLDKSGLPSDRFFAERPEGSVSTLKIQRTQQEDSAVYLCASSVQVPQSRANVLTFGAGSRLTVL.

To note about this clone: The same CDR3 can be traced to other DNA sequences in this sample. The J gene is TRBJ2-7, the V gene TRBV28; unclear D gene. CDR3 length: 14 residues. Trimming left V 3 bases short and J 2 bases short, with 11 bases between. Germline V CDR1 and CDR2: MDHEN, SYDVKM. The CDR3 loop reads CASSFEAHTYEQYF. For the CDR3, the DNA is TGTGCCAGCAGTTTTGAGGCACATACCTACGAGCAGTACTTC.

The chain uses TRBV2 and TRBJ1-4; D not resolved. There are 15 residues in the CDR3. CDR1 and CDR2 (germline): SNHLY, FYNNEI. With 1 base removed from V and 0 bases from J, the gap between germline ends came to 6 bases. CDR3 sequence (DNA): TGTGCCAGCAGTGAAGGTACTGCAACTAATGAAAAACTGTTTTTT. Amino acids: CASSEGTATNEKLFF.

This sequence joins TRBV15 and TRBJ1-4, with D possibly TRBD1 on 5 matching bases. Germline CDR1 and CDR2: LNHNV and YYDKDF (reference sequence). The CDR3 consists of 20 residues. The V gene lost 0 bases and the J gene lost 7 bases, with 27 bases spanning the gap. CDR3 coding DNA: TGTGCCACCAGCAGAGATTCTATAACGGCCGCTTTACGGGGACTTGAAAAACTGTTTTTT. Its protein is CATSRDSITAALRGLEKLFF.

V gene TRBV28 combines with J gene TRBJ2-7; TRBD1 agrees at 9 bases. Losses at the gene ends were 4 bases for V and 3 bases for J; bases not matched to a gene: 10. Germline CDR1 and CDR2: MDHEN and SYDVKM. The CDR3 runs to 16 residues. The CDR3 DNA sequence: TGTGCCAGCAGTTCTACCCCCGGACAGGGGTTCTACGAGCAGTACTTC. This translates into CASSSTPGQGFYEQYF.

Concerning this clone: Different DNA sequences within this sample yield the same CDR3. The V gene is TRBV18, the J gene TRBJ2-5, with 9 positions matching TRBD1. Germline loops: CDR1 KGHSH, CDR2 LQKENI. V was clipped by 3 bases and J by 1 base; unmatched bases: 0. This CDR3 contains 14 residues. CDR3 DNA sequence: TGTGCCAGCTCACCGACAGGGGGCCAAGAGACCCAGTACTTC. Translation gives CASSPTGGQETQYF. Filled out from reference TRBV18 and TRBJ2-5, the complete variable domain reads NAGVMQNPRHLVRRRGQEARLRCSPMKGHSHVYWYRQLPEEGLKFMVYLQKENIIDESGMPKERFSAEFPKEGPSILRIQQVVRGDSAAYFCASSPTGGQETQYFGPGTRLLVL.

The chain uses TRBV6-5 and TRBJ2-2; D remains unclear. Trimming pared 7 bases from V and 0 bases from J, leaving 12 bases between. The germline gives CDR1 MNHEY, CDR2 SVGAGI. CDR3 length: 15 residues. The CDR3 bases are TGTGCCAGCAAAAGAACAGCCGCGAACACCGGGGAGCTGTTTTTT. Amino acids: CASKRTAANTGELFF.

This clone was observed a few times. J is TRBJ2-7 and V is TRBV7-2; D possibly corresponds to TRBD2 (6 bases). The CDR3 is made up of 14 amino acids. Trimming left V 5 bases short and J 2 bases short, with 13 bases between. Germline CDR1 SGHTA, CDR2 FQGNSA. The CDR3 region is CASSGGLIPYEQYF. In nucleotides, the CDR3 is TGTGCCAGCAGCGGGGGACTGATCCCCTACGAGCAGTACTTC.

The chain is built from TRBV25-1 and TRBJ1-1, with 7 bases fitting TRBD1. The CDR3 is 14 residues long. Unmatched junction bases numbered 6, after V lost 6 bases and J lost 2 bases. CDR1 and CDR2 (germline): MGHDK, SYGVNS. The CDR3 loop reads CASRETGSNTEAFF. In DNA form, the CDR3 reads TGTGCCAGCAGAGAGACAGGGAGCAACACTGAAGCTTTCTTT.

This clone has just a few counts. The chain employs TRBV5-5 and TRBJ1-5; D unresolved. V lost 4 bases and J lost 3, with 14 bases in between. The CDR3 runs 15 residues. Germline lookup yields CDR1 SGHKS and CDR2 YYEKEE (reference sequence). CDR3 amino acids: CASSLNGLNNQPQHF. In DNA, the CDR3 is TGTGCCAGCAGCCTAAACGGACTCAACAATCAGCCCCAGCATTTT.

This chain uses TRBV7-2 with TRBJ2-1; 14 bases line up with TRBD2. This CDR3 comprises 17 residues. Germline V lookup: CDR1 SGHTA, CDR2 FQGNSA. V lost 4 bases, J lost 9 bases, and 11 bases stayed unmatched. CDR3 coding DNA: TGTGCCAGCAGCTCCGCCGCCGGGACTAGCGGGAGAGGTGAGCAGTTCTTC. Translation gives CASSSAAGTSGRGEQFF.

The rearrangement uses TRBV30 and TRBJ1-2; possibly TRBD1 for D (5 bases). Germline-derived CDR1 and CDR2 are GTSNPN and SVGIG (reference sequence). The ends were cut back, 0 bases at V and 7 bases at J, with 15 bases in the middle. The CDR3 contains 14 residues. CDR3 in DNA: TGTGCCTGGAGTGTCGGCAGGCTGGGGGGTGGCTACACCTTC. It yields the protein CAWSVGRLGGGYTF.

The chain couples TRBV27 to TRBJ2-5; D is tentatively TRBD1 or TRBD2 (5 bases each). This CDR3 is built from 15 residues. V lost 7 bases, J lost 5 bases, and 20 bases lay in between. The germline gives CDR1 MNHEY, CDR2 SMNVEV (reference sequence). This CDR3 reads CASKRVFQGRETQYF. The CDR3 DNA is TGTGCCAGCAAACGAGTTTTTCAGGGACGTGAGACCCAGTACTTC.

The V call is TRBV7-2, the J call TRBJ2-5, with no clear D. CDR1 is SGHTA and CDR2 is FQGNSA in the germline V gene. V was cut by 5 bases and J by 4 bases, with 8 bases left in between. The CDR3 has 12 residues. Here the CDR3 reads CASSPYTETQYF. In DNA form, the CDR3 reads TGTGCCAGCAGCCCCTACACAGAGACCCAGTACTTC.